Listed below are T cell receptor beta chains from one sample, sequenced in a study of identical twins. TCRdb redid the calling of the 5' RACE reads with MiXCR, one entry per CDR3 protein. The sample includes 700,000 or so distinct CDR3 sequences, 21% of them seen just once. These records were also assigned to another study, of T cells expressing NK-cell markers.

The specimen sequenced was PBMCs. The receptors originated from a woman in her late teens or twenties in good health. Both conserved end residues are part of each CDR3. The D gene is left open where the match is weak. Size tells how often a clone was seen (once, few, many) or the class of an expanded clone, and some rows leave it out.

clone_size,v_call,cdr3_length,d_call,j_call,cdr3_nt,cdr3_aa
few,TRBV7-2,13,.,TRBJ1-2,TGTGCCAGCAGCTTAGCACAGAACTATGGCTACACCTTC,CASSLAQNYGYTF
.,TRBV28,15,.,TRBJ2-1,TGTGCCAGCAGTTTCGGTGGTAATAGCGGCAATGAGCAGTTCTTC,CASSFGGNSGNEQFF
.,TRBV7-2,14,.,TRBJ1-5,TGTGCCAGCAGCTTAGTACATAGCAATCAGCCCCAGCATTTT,CASSLVHSNQPQHF
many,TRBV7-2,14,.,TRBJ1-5,TGTGCCAGCAGTCCTGACAGGAGAAATCAGCCCCAGCATTTT,CASSPDRRNQPQHF
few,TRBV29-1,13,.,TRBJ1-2,TGCAGCGTTGAAGTTAAAACTAACTATGGCTACACCTTC,CSVEVKTNYGYTF
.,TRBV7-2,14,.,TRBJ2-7,TGTGCCAGCAGCTCTGGACAGAACTCCTACGAGCAGTACTTC,CASSSGQNSYEQYF
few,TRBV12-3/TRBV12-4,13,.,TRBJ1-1,TGTGCCAGCAGGACGGACAGCTACACTGAAGCTTTCTTT,CASRTDSYTEAFF
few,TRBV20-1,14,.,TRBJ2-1,TGCAGTGCGCGTGACTCGTGGGCCTACAATGAGCAGTTCTTC,CSARDSWAYNEQFF
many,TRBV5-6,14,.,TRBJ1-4,TGTGCCAGCAGCTGGGGGGGGGCTGGGGAAAAACTGTTTTTT,CASSWGGAGEKLFF
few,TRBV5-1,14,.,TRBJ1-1,TGCGCCAGCAGCTGGGGCGGGGGAGGGACTGAAGCTTTCTTT,CASSWGGGGTEAFF
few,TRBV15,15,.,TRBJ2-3,TGTGCCACCAGCGGACGGGGGGCCTTCACAGATACGCAGTATTTT,CATSGRGAFTDTQYF
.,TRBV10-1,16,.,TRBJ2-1,TGCGCCAGCAGTGAGTCTAGGACGAGCTCCTACAATGAGCAGTTCTTC,CASSESRTSSYNEQFF
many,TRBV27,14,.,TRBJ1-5,TGTGCCAGCAGTTTAGGTCTTAACAATCAGCCCCAGCATTTT,CASSLGLNNQPQHF
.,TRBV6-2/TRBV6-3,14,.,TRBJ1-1,TGTGCCAGCAGCGTGGCAGGGGTAAACACTGAAGCTTTCTTT,CASSVAGVNTEAFF
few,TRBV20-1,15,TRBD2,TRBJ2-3,TGCAGTGCTACTAGCGGGGGTGATGGCTCAGATACGCAGTATTTT,CSATSGGDGSDTQYF
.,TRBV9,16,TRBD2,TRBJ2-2,TGTGCCAGCAGCGCGAGTGTGACTAGCGTTGCCGGGGAGCTGTTTTTT,CASSASVTSVAGELFF
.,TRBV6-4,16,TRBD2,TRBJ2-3,TGTGCCAGCAGTCCTCGGGCTCTAGCGGCAACAGATACGCAGTATTTT,CASSPRALAATDTQYF
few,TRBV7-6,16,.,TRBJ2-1,TGTGCCAGCAGCCCGGACCGCAACAGGGTTCCGATTGAGCAGTTCTTC,CASSPDRNRVPIEQFF
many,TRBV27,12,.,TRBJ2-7,TGTGCCAGCAGTTCCATCGGCTACGAGCAGTACTTC,CASSSIGYEQYF
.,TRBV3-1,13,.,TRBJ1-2,TGTGCCAGCAGCATCCAGCGTCACTATGGCTACACCTTC,CASSIQRHYGYTF
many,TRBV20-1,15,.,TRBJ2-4,TGCAGTGCTAGAGAGACTACACTTGGGTTAGGCATTCAGTACTTC,CSARETTLGLGIQYF
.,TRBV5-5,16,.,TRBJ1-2,TGTGCCAGCAGTTCGGGGGGGACAACTACTAACTATGGCTACACCTTC,CASSSGGTTTNYGYTF
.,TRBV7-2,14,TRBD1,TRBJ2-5,TGTGCCAGCAGCTCCGACAGGGGATCGGGGACCCAGTACTTC,CASSSDRGSGTQYF
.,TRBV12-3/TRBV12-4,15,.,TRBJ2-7,TGTGCCAGCAGTGCGAGGGCAGGGAATAGATACGAGCAGTACTTC,CASSARAGNRYEQYF
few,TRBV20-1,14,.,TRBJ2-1,TGCAGTGCTAGCGCCTTGATTTGGGGTAGTGAGCAGTTCTTC,CSASALIWGSEQFF
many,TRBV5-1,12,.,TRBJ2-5,TGTGCCAGCAGTTTTGTAGGCGAGACCCAGTACTTC,CASSFVGETQYF
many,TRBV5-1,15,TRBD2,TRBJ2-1,TGTGCCAGCAGTTTAAGCGGGAGCTCCTACAATGAGCAGTTCTTC,CASSLSGSSYNEQFF
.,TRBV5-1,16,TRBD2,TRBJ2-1,TGCGCCAGCAGCTTGGTGGCTAGCGGGGGAAGGAACGAGCAGTTCTTC,CASSLVASGGRNEQFF
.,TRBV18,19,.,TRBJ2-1,TGTGCCAGCTCACCAAATTATGCGGGCGGTCGGGGCTCCTACAATGAGCAGTTCTTC,CASSPNYAGGRGSYNEQFF
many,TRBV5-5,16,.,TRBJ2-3,TGTGCCAGCAGCTTTCAGTGGGGGGCCGGGATGGATACGCAGTATTTT,CASSFQWGAGMDTQYF
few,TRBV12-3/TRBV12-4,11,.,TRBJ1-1,TGTGCCAGCACCCGAGACAGCCAAGCTTTCTTT,CASTRDSQAFF
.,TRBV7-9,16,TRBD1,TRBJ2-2,TGTGCCAGCAGCTTCTCACAGGGGGAAGTTACCGGGGAGCTGTTTTTT,CASSFSQGEVTGELFF
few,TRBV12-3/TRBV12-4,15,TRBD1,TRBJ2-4,TGTGCCAGCAGTAATAAAGGGACAGGCAAAAACATTCAGTACTTC,CASSNKGTGKNIQYF
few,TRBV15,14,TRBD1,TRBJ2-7,TGTGCCACCCATTCGACCGGGACAGGGGACGAGCAGTACTTC,CATHSTGTGDEQYF
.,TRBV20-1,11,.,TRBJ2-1,TGCAGTGCTCCGAGGGTAAATGAGCAGTTCTTC,CSAPRVNEQFF
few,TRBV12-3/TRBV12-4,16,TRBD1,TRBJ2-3,TGTGCCAGCAGTATCCGGGACAGGGGACTCACAGATACGCAGTATTTT,CASSIRDRGLTDTQYF
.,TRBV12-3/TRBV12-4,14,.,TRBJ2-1,TGTGCCAGCAGCGGGGGGCTATGGGGAAATGAGCAGTTCTTC,CASSGGLWGNEQFF
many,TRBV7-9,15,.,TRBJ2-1,TGTGCCAGCAGCCCATACAATCGGGACTCCATCGAGCAGTTCTTC,CASSPYNRDSIEQFF
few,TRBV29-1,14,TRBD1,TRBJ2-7,TGCAGCGTTGACTGGGGACAGGGTTTCGACGAGCAGTACTTC,CSVDWGQGFDEQYF
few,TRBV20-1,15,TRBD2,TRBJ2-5,TGCAGTGCTAGACCCCCCGGGACGGTACGGGGGGCCCAGTACTTC,CSARPPGTVRGAQYF
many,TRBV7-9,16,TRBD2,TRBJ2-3,TGTGCCAGCAGCTCCCGGGGTAGCGGGGGCACAGATACGCAGTATTTT,CASSSRGSGGTDTQYF
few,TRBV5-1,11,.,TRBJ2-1,TGCGCCAGCAGGGCTGCGGGTGAGCAGTTCTTC,CASRAAGEQFF
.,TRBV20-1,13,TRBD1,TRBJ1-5,TGCAGTGCCCGGACAGGGGATTACCAGCCCCAGCATTTT,CSARTGDYQPQHF
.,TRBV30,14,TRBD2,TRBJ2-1,TGTGCCTGGGGACTAGTGGGTCCCTACAATGAGCAGTTCTTC,CAWGLVGPYNEQFF
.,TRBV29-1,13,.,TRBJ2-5,TGCAGCGTGGTCACCGGGCCAGAGGAGACCCAGTACTTC,CSVVTGPEETQYF
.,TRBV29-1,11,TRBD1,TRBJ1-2,TGCAGCGGACAGGGAAGTAGTGGCTACACCTTC,CSGQGSSGYTF
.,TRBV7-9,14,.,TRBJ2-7,TGTGCCAGCAGCGCCGACAGCAGATACCACGAGCAGTACTTC,CASSADSRYHEQYF
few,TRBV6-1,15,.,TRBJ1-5,TGTGCCAGCAGCACCCAACAGGGTAGCAATCAGCCCCAGCATTTT,CASSTQQGSNQPQHF
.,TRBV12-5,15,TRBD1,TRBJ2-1,TGTGCTAGTGAGAAAACAGGGGCCACCTACAATGAGCAGTTCTTC,CASEKTGATYNEQFF
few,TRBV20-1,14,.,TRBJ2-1,TGCAGTGCTAGCGGGGGCCTTAATATCAATGAGCAGTTCTTC,CSASGGLNINEQFF
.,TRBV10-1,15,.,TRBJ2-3,TGCGCCAGCAGTCCTCTAGCGAACCTTCTGGATACGCAGTATTTT,CASSPLANLLDTQYF
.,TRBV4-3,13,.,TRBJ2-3,TGCGCCAGCAGCCTCTTCCCCGCAGATACGCAGTATTTT,CASSLFPADTQYF
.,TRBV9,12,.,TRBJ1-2,TGTGCCAGCTTTTCAAGGGTGGACGGCTACACCTTC,CASFSRVDGYTF
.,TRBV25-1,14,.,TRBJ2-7,TGTGCCAGCAGTGAATATGGGGGGAACCACGAGCAGTACTTC,CASSEYGGNHEQYF
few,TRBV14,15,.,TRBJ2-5,TGTGCCAGCAGCCAAGGCAGGGCCCGGCCGGAGACCCAGTACTTC,CASSQGRARPETQYF